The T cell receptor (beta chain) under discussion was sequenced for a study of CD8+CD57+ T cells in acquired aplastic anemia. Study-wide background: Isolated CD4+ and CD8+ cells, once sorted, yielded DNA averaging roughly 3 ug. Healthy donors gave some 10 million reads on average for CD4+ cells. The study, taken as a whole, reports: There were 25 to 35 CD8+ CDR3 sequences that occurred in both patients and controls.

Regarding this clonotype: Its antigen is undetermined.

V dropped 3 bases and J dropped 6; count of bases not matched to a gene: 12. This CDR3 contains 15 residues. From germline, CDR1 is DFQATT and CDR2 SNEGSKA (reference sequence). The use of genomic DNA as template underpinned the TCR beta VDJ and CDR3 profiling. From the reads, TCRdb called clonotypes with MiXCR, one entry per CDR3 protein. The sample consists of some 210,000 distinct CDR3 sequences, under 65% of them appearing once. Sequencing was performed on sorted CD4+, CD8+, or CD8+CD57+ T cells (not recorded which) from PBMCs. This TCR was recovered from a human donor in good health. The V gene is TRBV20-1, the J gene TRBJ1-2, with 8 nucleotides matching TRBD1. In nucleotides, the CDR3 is TGCAGTGCTAGGAGGGACAGGAGGCTTAGCCATGGCTACACCTTC. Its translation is CSARRDRRLSHGYTF.